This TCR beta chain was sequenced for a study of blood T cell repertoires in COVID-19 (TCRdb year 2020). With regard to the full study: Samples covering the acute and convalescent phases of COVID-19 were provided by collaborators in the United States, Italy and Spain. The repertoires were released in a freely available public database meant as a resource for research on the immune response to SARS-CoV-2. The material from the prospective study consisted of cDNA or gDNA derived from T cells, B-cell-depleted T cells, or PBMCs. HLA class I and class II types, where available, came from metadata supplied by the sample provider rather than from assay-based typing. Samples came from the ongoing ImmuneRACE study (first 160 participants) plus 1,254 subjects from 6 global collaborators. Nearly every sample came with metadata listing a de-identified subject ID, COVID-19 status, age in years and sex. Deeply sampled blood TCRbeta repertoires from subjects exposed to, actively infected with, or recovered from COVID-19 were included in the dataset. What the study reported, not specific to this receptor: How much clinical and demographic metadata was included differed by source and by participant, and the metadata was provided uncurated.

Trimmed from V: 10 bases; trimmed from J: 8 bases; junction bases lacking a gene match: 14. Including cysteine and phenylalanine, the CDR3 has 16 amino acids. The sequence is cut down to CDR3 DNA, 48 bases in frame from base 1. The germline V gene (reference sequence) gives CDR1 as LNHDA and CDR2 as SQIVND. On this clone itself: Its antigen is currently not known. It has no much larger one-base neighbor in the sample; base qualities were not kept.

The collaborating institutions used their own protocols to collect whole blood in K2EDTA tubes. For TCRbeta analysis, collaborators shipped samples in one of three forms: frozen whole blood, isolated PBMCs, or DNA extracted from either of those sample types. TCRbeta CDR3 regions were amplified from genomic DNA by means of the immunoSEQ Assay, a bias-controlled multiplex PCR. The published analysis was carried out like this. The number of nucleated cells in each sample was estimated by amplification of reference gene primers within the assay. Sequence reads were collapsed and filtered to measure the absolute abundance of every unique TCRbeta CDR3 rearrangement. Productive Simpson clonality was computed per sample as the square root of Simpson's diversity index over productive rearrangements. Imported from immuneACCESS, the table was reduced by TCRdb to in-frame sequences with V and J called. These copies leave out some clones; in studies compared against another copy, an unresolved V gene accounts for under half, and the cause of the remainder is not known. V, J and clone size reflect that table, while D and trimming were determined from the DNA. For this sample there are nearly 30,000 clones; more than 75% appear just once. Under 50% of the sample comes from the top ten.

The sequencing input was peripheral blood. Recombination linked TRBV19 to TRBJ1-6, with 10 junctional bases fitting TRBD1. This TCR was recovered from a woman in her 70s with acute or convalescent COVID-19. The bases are TGTGCCACCCGGCGGGACAGGGGACAGGGAGATTCACCCCTCCACTTT. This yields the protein CATRRDRGQGDSPLHF.